The present entry profiles one T cell receptor beta chain with its context. This sample was included in a study of shared clonotypes between healthy human individuals. Germline loops: CDR1 SNHLY, CDR2 FYNNEI. Losses at the gene ends were 7 bases for V and 0 bases for J; bases not matched to a gene: 7. CDR3 length: 17 residues. Sequenced by immunoSEQ multiplex PCR; TCRdb stores in-frame clones only, minus some. The table records some 2,100,000 clones, just over 90% of them present only once. Naive-designated CD8 cells lacked CD45RO, were positively enriched for CCR7, and omitted terminally differentiated effector memory CD45RA+ cells.

The sequence was obtained from a man younger than 35 in good health. Some clones in this sample may be carry-over from other donors' samples. What was sequenced was naive CD8+ T cells from PBMCs. This sequence joins TRBV2 and TRBJ2-6; 9 nucleotides line up with TRBD1. The CDR3 DNA sequence: TGTGCCAGCATAAGACAGGGGGTCAGCTCTGGGGCCAACGTCCTGACTTTC. Encoded protein: CASIRQGVSSGANVLTF. Based on the CDR3 plus reference TRBV2 and TRBJ2-6, the full variable domain is EPEVTQTPSHQVTQMGQEVILRCVPISNHLYFYWYRQILGQKVEFLVSFYNNEISEKSEIFDDQFSVERPDGSNFTLKIRSTKLEDSAMYFCASIRQGVSSGANVLTFGAGSRLTVL.